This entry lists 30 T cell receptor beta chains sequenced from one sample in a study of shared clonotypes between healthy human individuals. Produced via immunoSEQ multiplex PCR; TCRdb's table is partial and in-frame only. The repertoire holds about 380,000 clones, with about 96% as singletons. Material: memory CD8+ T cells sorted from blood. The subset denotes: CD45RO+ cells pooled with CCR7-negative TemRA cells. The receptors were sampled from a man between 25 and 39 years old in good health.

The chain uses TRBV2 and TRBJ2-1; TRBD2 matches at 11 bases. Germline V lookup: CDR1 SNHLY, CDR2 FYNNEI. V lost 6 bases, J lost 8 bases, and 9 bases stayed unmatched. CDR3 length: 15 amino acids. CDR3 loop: CASSATSGSKYEQFF. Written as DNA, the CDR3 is TGTGCCAGCAGCGCCACTAGCGGGAGTAAGTATGAGCAGTTCTTC.

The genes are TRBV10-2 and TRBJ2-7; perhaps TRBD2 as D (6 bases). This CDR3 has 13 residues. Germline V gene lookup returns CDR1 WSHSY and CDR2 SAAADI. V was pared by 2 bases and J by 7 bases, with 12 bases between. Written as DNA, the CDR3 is TGCGCCAGCAGTGAGGGGACTCCGGGGGAGCAGTACTTC. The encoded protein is CASSEGTPGEQYF.

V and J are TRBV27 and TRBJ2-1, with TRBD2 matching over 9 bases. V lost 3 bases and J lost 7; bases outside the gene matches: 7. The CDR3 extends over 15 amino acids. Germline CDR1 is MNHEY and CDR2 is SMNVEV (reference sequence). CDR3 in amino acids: CASSLSGLARNEQFF. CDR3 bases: TGTGCCAGCAGTTTGTCGGGACTAGCAAGAAATGAGCAGTTCTTC.

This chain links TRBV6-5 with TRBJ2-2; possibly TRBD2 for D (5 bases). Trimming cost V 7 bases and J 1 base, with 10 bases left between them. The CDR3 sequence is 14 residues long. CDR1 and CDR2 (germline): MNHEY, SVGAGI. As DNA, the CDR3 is TGTGCCAGCACGGAAAGCGGGAACACCGGGGAGCTGTTTTTT. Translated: CASTESGNTGELFF.

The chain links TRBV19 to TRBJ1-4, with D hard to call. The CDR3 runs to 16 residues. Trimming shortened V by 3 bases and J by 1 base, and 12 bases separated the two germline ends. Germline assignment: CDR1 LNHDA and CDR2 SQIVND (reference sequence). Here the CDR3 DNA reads TGTGCCAGTAGTATTTTGGGAATTGGAACTAATGAAAAACTGTTTTTT. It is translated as CASSILGIGTNEKLFF.

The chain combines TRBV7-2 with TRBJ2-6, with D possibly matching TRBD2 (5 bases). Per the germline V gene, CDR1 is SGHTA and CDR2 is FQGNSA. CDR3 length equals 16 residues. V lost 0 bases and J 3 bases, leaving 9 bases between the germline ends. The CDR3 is CASSLAQGSGANVLTF. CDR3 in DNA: TGTGCCAGCAGCTTAGCGCAAGGGAGTGGGGCCAACGTCCTGACTTTC. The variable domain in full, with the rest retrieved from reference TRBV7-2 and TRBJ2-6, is GAGVSQSPSNKVTEKGKDVELRCDPISGHTALYWYRQSLGQGLEFLIYFQGNSAPDKSGLPSDRFSAERTGGSVSTLTIQRTQQEDSAVYLCASSLAQGSGANVLTFGAGSRLTVL.

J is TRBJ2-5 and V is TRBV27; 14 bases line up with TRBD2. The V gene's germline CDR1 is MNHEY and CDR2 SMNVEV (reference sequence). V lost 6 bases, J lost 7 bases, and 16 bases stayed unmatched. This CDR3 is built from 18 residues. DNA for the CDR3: TGTGCCAGCAGCCCGGGACTAGCGGGAGTTGGCCGGATCGGGACCCAGTACTTC. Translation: CASSPGLAGVGRIGTQYF.

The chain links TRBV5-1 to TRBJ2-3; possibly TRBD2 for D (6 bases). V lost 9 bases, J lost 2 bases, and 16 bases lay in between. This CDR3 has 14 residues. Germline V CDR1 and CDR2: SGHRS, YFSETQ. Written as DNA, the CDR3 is TGCGCCACTGGGCCGGGGGTGCACACAGATACGCAGTATTTT. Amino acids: CATGPGVHTDTQYF.

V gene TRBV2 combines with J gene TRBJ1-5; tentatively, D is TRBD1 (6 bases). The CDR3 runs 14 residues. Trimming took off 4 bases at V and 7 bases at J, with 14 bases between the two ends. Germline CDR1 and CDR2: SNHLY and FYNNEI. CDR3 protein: CASSGRGREQPQHF. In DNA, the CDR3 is TGTGCCAGCAGTGGCAGGGGCAGGGAACAGCCCCAGCATTTT.

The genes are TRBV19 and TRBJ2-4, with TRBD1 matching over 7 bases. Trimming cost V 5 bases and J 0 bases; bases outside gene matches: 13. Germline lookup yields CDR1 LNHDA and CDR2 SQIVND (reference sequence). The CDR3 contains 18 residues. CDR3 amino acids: CASSPGQEVGRAKNIQYF. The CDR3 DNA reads TGTGCCAGTAGTCCCGGACAGGAGGTTGGTAGAGCCAAAAACATTCAGTACTTC.

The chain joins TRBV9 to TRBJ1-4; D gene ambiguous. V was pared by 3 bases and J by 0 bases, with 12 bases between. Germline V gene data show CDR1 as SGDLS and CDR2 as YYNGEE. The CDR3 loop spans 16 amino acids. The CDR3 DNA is TGTGCCAGCAGCGCTCGCGGCCGGACAACTAATGAAAAACTGTTTTTT. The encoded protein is CASSARGRTTNEKLFF.

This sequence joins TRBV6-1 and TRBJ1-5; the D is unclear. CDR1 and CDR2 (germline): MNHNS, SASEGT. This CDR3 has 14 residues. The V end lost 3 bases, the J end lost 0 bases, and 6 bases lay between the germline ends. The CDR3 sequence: CASSDLGSNQPQHF. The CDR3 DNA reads TGTGCCAGCAGTGACTTGGGTAGCAATCAGCCCCAGCATTTT.

In DNA, the CDR3 is TGTGCCAGCAGTGAAAGGGGCGGGGGGTCCTACGAGCAGTACTTC. Its protein is CASSERGGGSYEQYF. The chain couples TRBV6-1 to TRBJ2-7; 8 positions match TRBD2. The ends lost 2 bases at V and 1 base at J; junction bases unmatched: 4. This CDR3 has 15 residues. CDR1 and CDR2 (germline): MNHNS, SASEGT.

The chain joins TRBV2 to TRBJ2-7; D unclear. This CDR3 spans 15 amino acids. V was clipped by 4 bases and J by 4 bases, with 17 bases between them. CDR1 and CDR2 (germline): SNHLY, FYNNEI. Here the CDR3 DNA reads TGTGCCAGCAGTGTTGCAGGAAGAATTAGTTACGAGCAGTACTTC. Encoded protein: CASSVAGRISYEQYF.

This chain's CDR3 is CASSLGAGYEQYF. CDR3 in DNA: TGTGCCAGCAGCTTAGGGGCAGGCTACGAGCAGTACTTC. This chain uses TRBV11-2 with TRBJ2-7, with D hard to call. V gave up 1 base and J gave up 3 bases, with 7 bases separating them. Germline lookup yields CDR1 SGHAT and CDR2 FQNNGV. CDR3 length equals 13 residues. The full variable domain, rest sourced from reference TRBV11-2 and TRBJ2-7, is EAGVAQSPRYKIIEKRQSVAFWCNPISGHATLYWYQQILGQGPKLLIQFQNNGVVDDSQLPKDRFSAERLKGVDSTLKIQPAKLEDSAVYLCASSLGAGYEQYFGPGTRLTVT.

CDR3 in DNA: TGTGCCAGCAGCCAAGAGCGGGACAGTCGAGGGAGGGAGCTGTTTTTT. It is translated as CASSQERDSRGRELFF. This chain connects TRBV4-2 to TRBJ2-2, with TRBD1 as a possible D gene (7 bases). Germline V lookup: CDR1 LGHNA, CDR2 YNFKEQ. V was cut by 0 bases and J by 9 bases, with 17 bases left in between. The CDR3 totals 16 residues.

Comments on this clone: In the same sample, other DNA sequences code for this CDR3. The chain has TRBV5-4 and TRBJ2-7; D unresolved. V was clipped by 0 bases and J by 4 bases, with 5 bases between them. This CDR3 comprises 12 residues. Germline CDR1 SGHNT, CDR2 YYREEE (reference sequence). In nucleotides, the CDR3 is TGTGCCAGCAGCTTGGATCGATACGAGCAGTACTTC. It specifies CASSLDRYEQYF.

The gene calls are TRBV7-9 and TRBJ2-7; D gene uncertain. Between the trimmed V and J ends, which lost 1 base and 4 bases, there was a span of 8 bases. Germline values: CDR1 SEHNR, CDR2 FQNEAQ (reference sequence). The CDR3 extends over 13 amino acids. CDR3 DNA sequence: TGTGCCAGCAGCTTAGGGCGGCGGTACGAGCAGTACTTC. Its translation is CASSLGRRYEQYF.

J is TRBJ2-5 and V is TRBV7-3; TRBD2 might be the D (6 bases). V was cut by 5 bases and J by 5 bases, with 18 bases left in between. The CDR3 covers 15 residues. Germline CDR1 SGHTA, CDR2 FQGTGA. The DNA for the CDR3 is TGTGCCAGCAGCCCTGGGGGAGGACTATCGGAGACCCAGTACTTC. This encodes CASSPGGGLSETQYF.

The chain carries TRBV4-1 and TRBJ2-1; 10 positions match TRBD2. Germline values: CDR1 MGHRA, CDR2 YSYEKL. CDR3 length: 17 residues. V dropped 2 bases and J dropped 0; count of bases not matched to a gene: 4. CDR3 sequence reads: CASSQPGLATSYNEQFF. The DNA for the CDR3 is TGCGCCAGCAGCCAACCGGGACTAGCGACCTCCTACAATGAGCAGTTCTTC.

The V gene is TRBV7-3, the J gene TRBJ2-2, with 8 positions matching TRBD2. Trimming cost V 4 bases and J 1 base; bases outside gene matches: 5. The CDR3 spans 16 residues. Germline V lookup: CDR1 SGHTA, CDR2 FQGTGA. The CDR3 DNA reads TGTGCCAGCAGCTCCAGGGGACTAGAGAACACCGGGGAGCTGTTTTTT. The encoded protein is CASSSRGLENTGELFF.

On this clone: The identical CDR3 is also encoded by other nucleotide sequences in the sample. The CDR3 nucleotides are TGTGCCAGCAGCTCAAACACAGATACGCAGTATTTT. Its protein product is CASSSNTDTQYF. This rearrangement joins TRBV7-9 to TRBJ2-3; no clear D. Trimming took 4 bases from V and 2 from J, leaving 4 bases between them. CDR3 length equals 12 residues. Germline-derived CDR1 and CDR2 are SEHNR and FQNEAQ (reference sequence). The variable domain in full, with the rest retrieved from reference TRBV7-9 and TRBJ2-3, is DTGVSQNPRHKITKRGQNVTFRCDPISEHNRLYWYRQTLGQGPEFLTYFQNEAQLEKSRLLSDRFSAERPKGSFSTLEIQRTEQGDSAMYLCASSSNTDTQYFGPGTRLTVL.

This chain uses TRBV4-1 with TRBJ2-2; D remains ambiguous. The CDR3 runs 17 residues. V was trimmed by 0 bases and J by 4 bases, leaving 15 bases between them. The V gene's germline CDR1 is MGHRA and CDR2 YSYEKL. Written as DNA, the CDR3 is TGCGCCAGCAGCCAAGATGCCGTCTCGTCGGGCACCGGGGAGCTGTTTTTT. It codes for CASSQDAVSSGTGELFF.

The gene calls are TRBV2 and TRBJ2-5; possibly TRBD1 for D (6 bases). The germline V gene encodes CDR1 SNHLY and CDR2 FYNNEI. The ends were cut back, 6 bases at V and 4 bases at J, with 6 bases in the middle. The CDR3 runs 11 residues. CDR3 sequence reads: CASRGGETQYF. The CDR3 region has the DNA TGTGCCAGCAGAGGGGGAGAGACCCAGTACTTC.

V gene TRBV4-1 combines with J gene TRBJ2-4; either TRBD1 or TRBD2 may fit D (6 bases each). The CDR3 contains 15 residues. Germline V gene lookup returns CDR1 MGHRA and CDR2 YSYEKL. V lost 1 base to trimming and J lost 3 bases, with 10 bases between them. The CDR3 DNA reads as TGCGCCAGCAGCCAAGTAGGGGGGCGCAAAAACATTCAGTACTTC. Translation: CASSQVGGRKNIQYF.

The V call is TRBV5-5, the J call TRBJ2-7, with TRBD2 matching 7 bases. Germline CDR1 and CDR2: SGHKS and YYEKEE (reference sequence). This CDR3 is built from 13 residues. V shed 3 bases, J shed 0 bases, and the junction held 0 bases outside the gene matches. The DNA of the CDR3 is TGTGCCAGCAGCTGGACTAGCTCCTACGAGCAGTACTTC. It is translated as CASSWTSSYEQYF.

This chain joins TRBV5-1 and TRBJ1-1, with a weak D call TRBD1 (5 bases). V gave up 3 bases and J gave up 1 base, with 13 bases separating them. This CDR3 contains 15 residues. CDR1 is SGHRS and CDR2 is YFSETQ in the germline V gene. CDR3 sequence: CASSWGDAKNTEAFF. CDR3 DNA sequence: TGCGCCAGCAGCTGGGGGGACGCTAAGAACACTGAAGCTTTCTTT.

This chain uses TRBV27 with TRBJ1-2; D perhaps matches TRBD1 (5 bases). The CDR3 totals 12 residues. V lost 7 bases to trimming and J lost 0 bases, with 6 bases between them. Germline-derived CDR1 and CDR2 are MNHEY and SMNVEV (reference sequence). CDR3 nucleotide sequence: TGTGCCAGCATGGGGGCTAACTATGGCTACACCTTC. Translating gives CASMGANYGYTF.

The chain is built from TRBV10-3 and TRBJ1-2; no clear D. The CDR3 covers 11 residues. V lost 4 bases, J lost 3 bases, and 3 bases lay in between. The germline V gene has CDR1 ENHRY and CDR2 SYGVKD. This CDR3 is CAISGYYGYTF. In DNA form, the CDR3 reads TGTGCCATCAGTGGATACTATGGCTACACCTTC.

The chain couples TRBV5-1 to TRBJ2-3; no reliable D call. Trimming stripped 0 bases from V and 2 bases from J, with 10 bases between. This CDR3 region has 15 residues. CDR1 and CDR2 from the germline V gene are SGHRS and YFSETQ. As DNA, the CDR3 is TGCGCCAGCAGCTTGGCGGTCTCTATCACAGATACGCAGTATTTT. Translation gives CASSLAVSITDTQYF.